The clone carrying this TCR beta chain was recorded only once. The antigen remains unidentified. This sample was taken from a study of blood T cells in healthy people across ages. Whole-study context: T cells yielded about one barcoded beta molecule per two cells through template switching.

Findings and caveats of the study: Age advanced and TCR beta diversity per million T cells fell, roughly linearly.

Trimming removed 5 bases from V and 2 bases from J, with 9 bases in between. The germline V gene encodes CDR1 SNHLY and CDR2 FYNNEI. The CDR3 is 13 residues long. Through a sample-barcoded 5' primer and a J-beta primer mix, a second PCR was run for roughly 7 to 11 cycles. Each of the samples gave a minimum of 2.5 million paired-end reads that contained CDR3. From the 5' RACE reads, TCRdb called clonotypes with MiXCR, one entry per CDR3 protein. Counted here are roughly 1.9 million distinct CDR3 sequences, about 39% occurring once; the ten biggest clones make up more than 20%. The chain employs TRBV2 and TRBJ2-5; D uncertain. The sequenced sample was blood. The clonotype comes from a human donor in good health. The CDR3 nucleotides read TGTGCCAGCAGTAGGATGATTCAAGAGACCCAGTACTTC. It yields the protein CASSRMIQETQYF.